This T cell receptor (beta chain) was retrieved from a study of PD-1 blockade in classical Hodgkin lymphoma. Clones were sequenced by immunoSEQ multiplex PCR, and TCRdb holds only the in-frame ones, with some missing. The sample includes 20,000 to 25,000 clones, about 90% seen only once; the top ten take 0.45% to 0.65%. Time point noted: newly diagnosed, previously untreated cHL patient sample. Starting with thawed PBMCs, CD4+ T cells were purified by magnetic negative selection. PBMCs from untreated, newly diagnosed classical Hodgkin lymphoma were comparison samples. CDR3 length equals 15 residues. Germline V gene data show CDR1 as SGHDN and CDR2 as FVKESK. Trimming left V 0 bases short and J 3 bases short, with 11 bases between.

The sequence came from a human donor with classical Hodgkin lymphoma. The specimen was CD4+ T cells from blood. The V gene is TRBV14, the J gene TRBJ1-2; no reliable D call. CDR3 region: CASSQDIAADYGYTF. The CDR3 DNA follows: TGTGCCAGCAGCCAAGATATTGCAGCGGACTATGGCTACACCTTC.